Sequencing of this T cell receptor beta chain was carried out in a study of blood T cell repertoires in COVID-19. Overall study: Some COVID-19 samples were acute and others convalescent; all came from the United States, Italy and Spain.

Authors' analysis steps: For nucleated cells, counts were estimated from reference gene primer amplification. TCRdb's table, derived via immunoSEQ multiplex PCR, lists solely in-frame clones and lacks some. The V and J calls and clone size were taken over from that table, and D and trimming were inferred from the DNA. The sample shows about 90,000 clones, roughly 78% of them seen only once. There are 14 residues in the CDR3. CDR1 and CDR2 (germline): SGHRS, YFSETQ. J was trimmed by 6 bases and V by 4 bases; bases with no gene match: 9. The chain uses TRBV5-1 and TRBJ2-7; 8 nucleotides agree with TRBD2. Sequenced input: peripheral blood. The sequence came from a woman in her 70s with acute or convalescent COVID-19. CDR3 DNA: TGCGCCAGCAGCCGGGAGGCGCTAGCGGGCGAGCAGTACTTC. The encoded protein is CASSREALAGEQYF.